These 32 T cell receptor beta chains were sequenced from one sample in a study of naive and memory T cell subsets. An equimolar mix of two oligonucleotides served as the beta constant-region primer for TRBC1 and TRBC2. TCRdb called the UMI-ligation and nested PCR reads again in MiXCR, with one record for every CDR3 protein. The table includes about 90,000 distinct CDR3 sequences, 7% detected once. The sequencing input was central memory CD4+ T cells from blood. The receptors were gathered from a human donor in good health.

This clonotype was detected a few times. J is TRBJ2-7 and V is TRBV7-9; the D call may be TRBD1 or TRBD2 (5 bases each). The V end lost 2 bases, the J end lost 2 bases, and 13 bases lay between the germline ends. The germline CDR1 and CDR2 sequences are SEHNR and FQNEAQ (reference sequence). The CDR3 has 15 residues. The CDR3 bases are TGTGCCAGCAGCTTATCGGGGCAGGTTCCCTACGAGCAGTACTTC. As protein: CASSLSGQVPYEQYF. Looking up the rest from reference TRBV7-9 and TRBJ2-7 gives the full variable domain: DTGVSQNPRHKITKRGQNVTFRCDPISEHNRLYWYRQTLGQGPEFLTYFQNEAQLEKSRLLSDRFSAERPKGSFSTLEIQRTEQGDSAMYLCASSLSGQVPYEQYFGPGTRLTVT.

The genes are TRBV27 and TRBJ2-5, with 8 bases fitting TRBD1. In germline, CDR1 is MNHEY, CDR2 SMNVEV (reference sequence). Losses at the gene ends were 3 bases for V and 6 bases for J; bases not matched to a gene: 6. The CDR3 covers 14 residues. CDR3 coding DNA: TGTGCCAGCAGTTTTGGGCAGGGGGCGAAGACCCAGTACTTC. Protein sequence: CASSFGQGAKTQYF.

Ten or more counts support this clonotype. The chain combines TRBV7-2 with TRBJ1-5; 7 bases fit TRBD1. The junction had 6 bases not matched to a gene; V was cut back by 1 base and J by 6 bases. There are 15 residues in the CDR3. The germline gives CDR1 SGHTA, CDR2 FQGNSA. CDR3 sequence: CASSLDGQAVQPQHF. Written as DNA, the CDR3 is TGTGCCAGCAGCTTAGATGGACAGGCGGTTCAGCCCCAGCATTTT.

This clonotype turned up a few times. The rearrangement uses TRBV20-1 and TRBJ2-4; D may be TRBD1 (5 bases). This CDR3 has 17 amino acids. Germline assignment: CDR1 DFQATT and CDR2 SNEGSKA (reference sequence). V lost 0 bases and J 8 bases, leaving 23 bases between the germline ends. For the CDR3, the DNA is TGCAGTGCTAGAGATTTCCTAAATCAGGGTCAAAGGGACATTCAGTACTTC. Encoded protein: CSARDFLNQGQRDIQYF.

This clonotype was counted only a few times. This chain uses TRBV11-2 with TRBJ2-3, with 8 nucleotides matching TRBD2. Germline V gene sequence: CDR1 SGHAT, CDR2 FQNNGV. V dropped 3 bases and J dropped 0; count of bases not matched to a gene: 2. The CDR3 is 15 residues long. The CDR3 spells CASSFSGISTDTQYF. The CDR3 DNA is TGTGCCAGCAGCTTTAGCGGGATTAGCACAGATACGCAGTATTTT.

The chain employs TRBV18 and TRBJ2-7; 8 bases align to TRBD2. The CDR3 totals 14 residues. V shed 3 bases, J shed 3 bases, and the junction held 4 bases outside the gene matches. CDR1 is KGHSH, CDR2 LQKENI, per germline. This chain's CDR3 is CASSPGLENYEQYF. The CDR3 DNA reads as TGTGCCAGCTCACCGGGACTAGAAAACTACGAGCAGTACTTC. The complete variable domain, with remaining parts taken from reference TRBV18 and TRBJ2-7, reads NAGVMQNPRHLVRRRGQEARLRCSPMKGHSHVYWYRQLPEEGLKFMVYLQKENIIDESGMPKERFSAEFPKEGPSILRIQQVVRGDSAAYFCASSPGLENYEQYFGPGTRLTVT.

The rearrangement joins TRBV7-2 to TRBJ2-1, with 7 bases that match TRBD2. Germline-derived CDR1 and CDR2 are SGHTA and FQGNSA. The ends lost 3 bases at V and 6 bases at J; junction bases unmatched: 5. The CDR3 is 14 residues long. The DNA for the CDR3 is TGTGCCAGCAGCTTCGGGGGGAGAGGCAATGAGCAGTTCTTC. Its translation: CASSFGGRGNEQFF.

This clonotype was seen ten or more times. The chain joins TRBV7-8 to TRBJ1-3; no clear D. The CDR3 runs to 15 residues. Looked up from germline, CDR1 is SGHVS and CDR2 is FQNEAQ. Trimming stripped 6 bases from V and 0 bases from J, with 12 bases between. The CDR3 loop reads CASRAGSNSGNTIYF. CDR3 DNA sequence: TGTGCCAGCAGGGCGGGAAGTAACTCTGGAAACACCATATATTTT.

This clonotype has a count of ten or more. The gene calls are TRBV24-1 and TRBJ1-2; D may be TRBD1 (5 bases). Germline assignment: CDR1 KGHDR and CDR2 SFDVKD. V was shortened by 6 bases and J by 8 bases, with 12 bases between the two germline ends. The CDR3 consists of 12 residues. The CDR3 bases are TGTGCCACCAGTACACAGGCGGGAGGCTACACCTTC. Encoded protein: CATSTQAGGYTF.

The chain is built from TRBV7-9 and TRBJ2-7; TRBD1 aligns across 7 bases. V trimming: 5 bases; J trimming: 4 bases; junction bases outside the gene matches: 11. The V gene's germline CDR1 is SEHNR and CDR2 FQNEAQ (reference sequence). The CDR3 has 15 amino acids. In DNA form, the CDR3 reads TGTGCCAGCAGCCAACAGGGGAAAAAAGGGTACGAGCAGTACTTC. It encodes CASSQQGKKGYEQYF. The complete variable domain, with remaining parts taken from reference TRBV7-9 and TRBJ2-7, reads DTGVSQNPRHKITKRGQNVTFRCDPISEHNRLYWYRQTLGQGPEFLTYFQNEAQLEKSRLLSDRFSAERPKGSFSTLEIQRTEQGDSAMYLCASSQQGKKGYEQYFGPGTRLTVT.

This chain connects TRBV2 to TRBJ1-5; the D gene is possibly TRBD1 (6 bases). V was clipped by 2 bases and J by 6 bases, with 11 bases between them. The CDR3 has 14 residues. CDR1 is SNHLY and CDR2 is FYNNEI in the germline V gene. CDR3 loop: CASSETGFGQPQHF. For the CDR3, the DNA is TGTGCCAGCAGTGAAACAGGGTTTGGTCAGCCCCAGCATTTT.

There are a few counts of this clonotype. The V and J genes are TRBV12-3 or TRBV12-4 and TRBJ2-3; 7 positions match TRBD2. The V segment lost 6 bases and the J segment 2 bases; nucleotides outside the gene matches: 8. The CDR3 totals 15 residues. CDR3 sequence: CASRSSGKYTDTQYF. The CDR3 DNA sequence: TGTGCCAGCAGATCCAGCGGGAAGTACACAGATACGCAGTATTTT.

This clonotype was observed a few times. The CDR3: CASSLGPGGETQYF. In DNA, the CDR3 is TGTGCCAGCAGCTTAGGTCCAGGGGGAGAGACCCAGTACTTC. The chain uses TRBV7-2 and TRBJ2-5, with 7 bases fitting TRBD1. The CDR3 covers 14 residues. With V trimmed by 1 base and J by 4 bases, 3 bases remained unmatched. CDR1 SGHTA and CDR2 FQGNSA come from the germline V gene.

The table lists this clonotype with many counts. CDR3 coding DNA: TGTGCCAGCAGTTACGGGCGCGGGAGGGGACAAAGGAATGAGCAGTTCTTC. Amino acid sequence: CASSYGRGRGQRNEQFF. The chain employs TRBV6-2 or TRBV6-3 and TRBJ2-1; 9 bases line up with TRBD2. Trimming removed 2 bases from V and 7 bases from J; junction bases left unmatched: 12. CDR1 MNHEY and CDR2 SVGEGT come from the germline V gene. CDR3 size: 17 residues.

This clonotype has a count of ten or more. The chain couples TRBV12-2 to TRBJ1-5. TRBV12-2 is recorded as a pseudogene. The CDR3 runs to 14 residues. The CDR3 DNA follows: TGTGCAAACCGCTCAGGGTATAGCAATCAGCCCCAGCATTTT. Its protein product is CANRSGYSNQPQHF.

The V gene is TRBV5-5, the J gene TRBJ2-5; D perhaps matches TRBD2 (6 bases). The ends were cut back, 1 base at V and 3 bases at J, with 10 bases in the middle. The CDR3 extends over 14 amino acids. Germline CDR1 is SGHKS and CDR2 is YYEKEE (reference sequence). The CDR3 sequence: CASSLWRGKETQYF. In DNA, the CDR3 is TGTGCCAGCAGCTTGTGGCGGGGAAAAGAGACCCAGTACTTC.

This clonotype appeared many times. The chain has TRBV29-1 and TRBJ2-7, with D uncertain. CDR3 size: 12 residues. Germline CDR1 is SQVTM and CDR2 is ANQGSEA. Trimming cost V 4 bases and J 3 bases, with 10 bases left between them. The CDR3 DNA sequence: TGCAGCGTTGGCCCGGCCGGCTACGAGCAGTACTTC. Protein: CSVGPAGYEQYF.

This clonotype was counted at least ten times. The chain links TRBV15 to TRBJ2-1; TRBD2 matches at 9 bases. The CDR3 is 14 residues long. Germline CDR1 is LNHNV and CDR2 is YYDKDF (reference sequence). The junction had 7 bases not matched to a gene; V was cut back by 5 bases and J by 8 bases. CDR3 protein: CATSVGGGAHEQFF. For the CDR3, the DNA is TGTGCCACCAGCGTTGGCGGGGGGGCCCATGAGCAGTTCTTC.

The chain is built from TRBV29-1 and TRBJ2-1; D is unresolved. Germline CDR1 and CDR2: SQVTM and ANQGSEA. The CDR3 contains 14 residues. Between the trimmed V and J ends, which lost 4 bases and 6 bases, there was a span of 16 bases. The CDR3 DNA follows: TGCAGCGTTGGCCGCAGACATTACTCCAATGAGCAGTTCTTC. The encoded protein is CSVGRRHYSNEQFF.

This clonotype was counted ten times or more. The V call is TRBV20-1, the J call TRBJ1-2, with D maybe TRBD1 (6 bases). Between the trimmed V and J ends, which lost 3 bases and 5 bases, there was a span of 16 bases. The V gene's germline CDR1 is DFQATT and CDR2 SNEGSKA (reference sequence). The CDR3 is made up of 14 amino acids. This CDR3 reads CSASETDRLYGYTF. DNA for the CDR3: TGCAGTGCTAGTGAAACGGACAGATTATATGGCTACACCTTC.

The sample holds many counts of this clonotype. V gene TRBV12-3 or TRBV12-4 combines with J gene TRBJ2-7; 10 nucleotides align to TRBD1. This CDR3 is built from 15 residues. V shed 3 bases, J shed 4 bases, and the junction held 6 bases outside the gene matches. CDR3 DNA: TGTGCCAGCAGTTTTGGGGGACAGGGGTGGTACGAGCAGTACTTC. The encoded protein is CASSFGGQGWYEQYF.

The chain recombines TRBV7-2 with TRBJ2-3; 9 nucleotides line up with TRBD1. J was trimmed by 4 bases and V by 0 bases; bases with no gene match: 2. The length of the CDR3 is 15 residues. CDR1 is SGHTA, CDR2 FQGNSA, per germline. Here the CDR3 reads CASSLAGQGPDTQYF. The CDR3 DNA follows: TGTGCCAGCAGCTTAGCGGGACAGGGCCCAGATACGCAGTATTTT.

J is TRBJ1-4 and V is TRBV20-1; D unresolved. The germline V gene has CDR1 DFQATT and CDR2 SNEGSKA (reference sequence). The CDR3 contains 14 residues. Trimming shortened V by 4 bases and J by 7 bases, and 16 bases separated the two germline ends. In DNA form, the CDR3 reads TGCAGTGCTATCGGAACTCCCGGAGCTGAAAAACTGTTTTTT. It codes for CSAIGTPGAEKLFF.

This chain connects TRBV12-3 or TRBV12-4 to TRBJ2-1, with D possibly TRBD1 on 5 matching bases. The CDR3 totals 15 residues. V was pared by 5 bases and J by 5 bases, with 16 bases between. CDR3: CASSTRVVRHNEQFF. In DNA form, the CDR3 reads TGTGCCAGCAGTACCAGGGTAGTGAGACACAATGAGCAGTTCTTC.

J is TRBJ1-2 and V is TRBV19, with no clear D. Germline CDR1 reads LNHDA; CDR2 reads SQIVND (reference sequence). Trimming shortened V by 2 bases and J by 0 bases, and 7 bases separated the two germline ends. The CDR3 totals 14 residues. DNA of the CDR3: TGTGCCAGTAGTATATCCCTGACTAACTATGGCTACACCTTC. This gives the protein CASSISLTNYGYTF.

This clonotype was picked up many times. In nucleotides, the CDR3 is TGTGCCAGCAGTGCCAGGGGCGGGCAGCCCCAGCATTTT. This sequence encodes CASSARGGQPQHF. V usage is TRBV6-1 and J usage is TRBJ1-5; tentatively, D is TRBD1 (6 bases). V lost 4 bases, J lost 7 bases, and 11 bases lay in between. Per the germline V gene, CDR1 is MNHNS and CDR2 is SASEGT. The CDR3 totals 13 residues.

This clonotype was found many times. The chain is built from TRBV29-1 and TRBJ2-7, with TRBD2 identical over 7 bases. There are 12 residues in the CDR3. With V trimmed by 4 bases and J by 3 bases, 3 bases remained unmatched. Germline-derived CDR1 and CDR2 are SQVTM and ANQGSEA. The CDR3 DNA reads TGCAGCGTTGGGACTAGTTACTACGAGCAGTACTTC. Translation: CSVGTSYYEQYF.

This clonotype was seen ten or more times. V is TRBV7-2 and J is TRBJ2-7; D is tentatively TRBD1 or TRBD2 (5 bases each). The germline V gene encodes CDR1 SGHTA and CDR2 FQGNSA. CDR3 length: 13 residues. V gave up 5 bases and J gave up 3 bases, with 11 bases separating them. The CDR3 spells CASSVRDDYEQYF. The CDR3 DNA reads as TGTGCCAGCAGCGTCCGGGACGACTACGAGCAGTACTTC.

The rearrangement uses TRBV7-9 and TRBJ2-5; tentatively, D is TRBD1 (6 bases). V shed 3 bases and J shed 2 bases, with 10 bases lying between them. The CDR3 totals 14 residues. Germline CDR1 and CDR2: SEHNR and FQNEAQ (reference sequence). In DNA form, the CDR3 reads TGTGCCAGCAGCTTCGGACAGAATCAAGAGACCCAGTACTTC. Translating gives CASSFGQNQETQYF.

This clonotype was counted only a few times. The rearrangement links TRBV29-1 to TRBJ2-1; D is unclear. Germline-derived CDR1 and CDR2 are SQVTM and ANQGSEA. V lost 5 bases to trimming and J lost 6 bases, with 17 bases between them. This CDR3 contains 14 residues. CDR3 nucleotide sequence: TGCAGCGTTCGATCAGTCAACCTGATCAATGAGCAGTTCTTC. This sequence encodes CSVRSVNLINEQFF.

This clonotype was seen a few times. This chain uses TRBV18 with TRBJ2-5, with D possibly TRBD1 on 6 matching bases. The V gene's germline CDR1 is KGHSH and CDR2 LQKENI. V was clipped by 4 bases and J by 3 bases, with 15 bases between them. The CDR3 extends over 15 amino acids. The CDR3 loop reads CASSLANQGKETQYF. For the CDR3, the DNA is TGTGCCAGCTCACTCGCAAACCAGGGGAAAGAGACCCAGTACTTC.

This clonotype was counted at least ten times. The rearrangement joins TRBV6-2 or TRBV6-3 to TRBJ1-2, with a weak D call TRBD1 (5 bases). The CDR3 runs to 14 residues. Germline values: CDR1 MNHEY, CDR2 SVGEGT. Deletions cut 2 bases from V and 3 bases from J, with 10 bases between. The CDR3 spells CASSYRGIDYGYTF. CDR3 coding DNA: TGTGCCAGCAGTTACAGGGGTATCGACTATGGCTACACCTTC.